Each of the 20 T cell receptor beta chains below was sequenced from the same sample in a study of post-analysis software for immune sequencing data (dated by TCRdb to between 2014 and 2017). Libraries were prepared through PCR. Data came from an Illumina HiSeq 2500. To reduce PCR and sequencing biases, unique molecular identifiers were incorporated into the TCR beta cDNA libraries. TCRdb itself trimmed the public reads at Q25 with fastp, ran MiXCR and retained productive beta chains. When rows share a CDR3 protein, they turn into one entry using the most common DNA and genes. In all, the sample holds 450,000 to 700,000 distinct CDR3 sequences, and about 40% of those were seen once. The biggest ten clones account for approximately 1.7% of the sample. These receptors' antigens are unknown. The investigation overall reported the following: Four to six TRBV segments, including TRBV5-6, TRBV5-1 and TRBV20-1, were significantly more frequent in patients than controls.

Sequenced material: blood. These receptors all stem from a girl aged 5-17 years with multiple sclerosis.

This clonotype was seen more than once but under ten times. This chain joins TRBV4-2 and TRBJ2-3; perhaps TRBD2 as D (6 bases). Trimming pared 0 bases from V and 2 bases from J, leaving 15 bases between. The length of the CDR3 is 17 residues. CDR1 LGHNA and CDR2 YNFKEQ come from the germline V gene. CDR3 protein: CASSQDPLSGYTDTQYF. The CDR3 DNA follows: TGTGCCAGCAGCCAAGATCCGCTTAGCGGATACACAGATACGCAGTATTTT.

This clonotype was recorded a few times. The V call is TRBV7-2, the J call TRBJ2-3, with D perhaps TRBD2 (5 bases). Germline assignment: CDR1 SGHTA and CDR2 FQGNSA. V gave up 5 bases and J gave up 3 bases, with 9 bases separating them. The CDR3 extends over 13 amino acids. CDR3 nucleotide sequence: TGTGCCAGCAGCCACCCGGGGACAGATACGCAGTATTTT. This encodes CASSHPGTDTQYF. Complete variable domain (other parts from reference TRBV7-2 and TRBJ2-3): GAGVSQSPSNKVTEKGKDVELRCDPISGHTALYWYRQSLGQGLEFLIYFQGNSAPDKSGLPSDRFSAERTGGSVSTLTIQRTQQEDSAVYLCASSHPGTDTQYFGPGTRLTVL.

Regarding this clonotype: The germline gene is not matched at one end of the junction; a read error may be the cause. The chain employs TRBV4-1 and TRBJ1-4; possibly TRBD1 for D (5 bases). From germline, CDR1 is MGHRA and CDR2 YSYEKL. This CDR3 region has 14 residues. The CDR3 reads CASSQGRSNEKRFF. The CDR3 DNA follows: TGCGCCAGCAGCCAGGGGCGATCCAATGAAAAACGGTTTTTT.

The chain links TRBV5-8 to TRBJ2-7; 12 positions match TRBD2. Germline loops: CDR1 SGHTS, CDR2 YDEGEE. The CDR3 runs to 17 residues. The V and J ends lost 0 bases and 0 bases, in that order; junction bases with no gene match: 4. The CDR3 sequence is CASSLGGLAGFSYEQYF. The DNA for the CDR3 is TGTGCCAGCAGCTTGGGAGGACTAGCGGGATTCTCCTACGAGCAGTACTTC. The variable domain in full, completed from reference TRBV5-8 and TRBJ2-7, reads EAGVTQSPTHLIKTRGQQATLRCSPISGHTSVYWYQQALGLGLQFLLWYDEGEERNRGNFPPRFSGRQFPNYSSELNVNALELEDSALYLCASSLGGLAGFSYEQYFGPGTRLTVT.

J is TRBJ2-3 and V is TRBV29-1; 8 bases agree with TRBD2. This CDR3 is 13 amino acids long. The V segment lost 7 bases and the J segment 2 bases; nucleotides outside the gene matches: 5. The germline gives CDR1 SQVTM, CDR2 ANQGSEA. Here the CDR3 DNA reads TGCAGCGAAAAAGCGGGAGCCACAGATACGCAGTATTTT. Protein sequence: CSEKAGATDTQYF.

This chain uses TRBV25-1 with TRBJ2-5; D possibly corresponds to TRBD1 (6 bases). The germline CDR1 and CDR2 sequences are MGHDK and SYGVNS. The V end was cut by 5 bases, the J end by 2 bases, with 15 bases between. CDR3 size: 15 residues. CDR3 loop: CASSTPGTLQETQYF. The CDR3 bases are TGTGCCAGCAGTACTCCCGGGACACTTCAAGAGACCCAGTACTTC.

This clonotype was seen a handful of times. This chain links TRBV12-3 or TRBV12-4 with TRBJ2-7, with TRBD2 identical over 8 bases. V shed 4 bases, J shed 2 bases, and the junction held 7 bases outside the gene matches. The CDR3 length is 15 residues. CDR3 residues: CASSSTPGRAYEQYF. The CDR3 coding sequence is TGTGCCAGCAGTTCCACCCCCGGGAGGGCCTACGAGCAGTACTTC.

This clonotype was counted between two and nine times. The chain couples TRBV12-3 or TRBV12-4 to TRBJ2-5; 7 bases are shared with TRBD2. The CDR3 consists of 13 residues. V shed 6 bases and J 2 bases; nucleotides not matched to a gene: 3. The CDR3 protein is CASRGLTQETQYF. Here the CDR3 DNA reads TGTGCCAGCAGGGGACTAACTCAAGAGACCCAGTACTTC.

On this clonotype itself: Germline is not matched at one junction end, which may reflect a read error. The chain couples TRBV14 to TRBJ1-1; no reliable D call. Germline V gene data show CDR1 as SGHDN and CDR2 as FVKESK. This CDR3 region has 11 residues. The CDR3, as DNA: TGTGCCTGCAGCTTTCGTTCTGAAGCTTTCTTT. Translation: CACSFRSEAFF.

This clonotype was seen a handful of times. This chain connects TRBV6-1 to TRBJ2-7, with D possibly being TRBD1 (6 bases). The CDR3 runs 11 residues. From germline, CDR1 is MNHNS and CDR2 SASEGT. Trimming cost V 6 bases and J 9 bases, with 12 bases left between them. CDR3 DNA: TGTGCCAGCAGCCGGACAGTCAGGCAGTACTTC. It yields the protein CASSRTVRQYF.

J is TRBJ1-4 and V is TRBV12-3 or TRBV12-4, with no clear D. Trimming took 5 bases from V and 3 from J, leaving 10 bases between them. CDR3 size: 14 residues. The CDR3 sequence is CASSITASNEKLFF. The CDR3 nucleotides are TGTGCCAGCAGTATAACTGCATCTAATGAAAAACTGTTTTTT.

The V and J genes are TRBV20-1 and TRBJ2-1, with 9 positions matching TRBD1. This CDR3 contains 14 residues. The germline CDR1 and CDR2 sequences are DFQATT and SNEGSKA (reference sequence). The junction had 6 bases not matched to a gene; V was cut back by 2 bases and J by 7 bases. The CDR3 region is CSARNDRGGNEQFF. As DNA, the CDR3 is TGCAGTGCTAGAAATGACAGGGGGGGGAATGAGCAGTTCTTC.

The J gene is TRBJ2-1, the V gene TRBV6-6; 12 bases match TRBD2. With 2 bases clipped from V and 7 bases from J, the junction kept 6 bases outside the gene matches. In germline, CDR1 is MNHNY, CDR2 SVGAGI (reference sequence). The CDR3 runs 16 residues. This CDR3 is CASSYTLAGGGNEQFF. In DNA form, the CDR3 reads TGTGCCAGCAGTTACACACTAGCGGGGGGAGGGAATGAGCAGTTCTTC.

The chain has TRBV5-1 and TRBJ2-1; 8 positions agree with TRBD1. Per germline, CDR1 SGHRS and CDR2 YFSETQ. The CDR3 totals 13 residues. J was trimmed by 10 bases and V by 5 bases; bases with no gene match: 8. The CDR3 sequence is CASSIQDRGEQFF. CDR3 coding DNA: TGCGCCAGCAGTATTCAAGACAGGGGCGAGCAGTTCTTC.

V and J are TRBV28 and TRBJ2-7; 9 nucleotides align to TRBD1. The germline V gene encodes CDR1 MDHEN and CDR2 SYDVKM. V gave up 7 bases and J gave up 2 bases; unmatched junction bases: 18. This CDR3 is 18 amino acids long. The CDR3 spells CASTTITRRQGGAYEQYF. The CDR3 region has the DNA TGTGCCAGCACCACGATAACCAGGAGACAGGGGGGGGCCTACGAGCAGTACTTC.

This sequence joins TRBV20-1 and TRBJ2-5, with D unresolved. Germline-derived CDR1 and CDR2 are DFQATT and SNEGSKA (reference sequence). V shed 1 base and J shed 2 bases, with 5 bases lying between them. CDR3 size: 12 residues. Here the CDR3 reads CSARVKQETQYF. DNA for the CDR3: TGCAGTGCTAGAGTAAAACAAGAGACCCAGTACTTC.

The sample holds a few counts of this clonotype. The V and J genes are TRBV20-1 and TRBJ1-5; D gene ambiguous. The ends were cut back, 0 bases at V and 7 bases at J, with 13 bases in the middle. This CDR3 comprises 14 residues. Germline loops: CDR1 DFQATT, CDR2 SNEGSKA (reference sequence). The CDR3 coding sequence is TGCAGTGCTAGAGATCAAGTGGTAGGGCAGCCCCAGCATTTT. Its protein is CSARDQVVGQPQHF.

This chain links TRBV5-5 with TRBJ2-3, with D possibly matching TRBD2 (6 bases). Germline V gene data show CDR1 as SGHKS and CDR2 as YYEKEE (reference sequence). This CDR3 is built from 15 residues. Deletions cut 7 bases from V and 2 bases from J, with 17 bases between. For the CDR3, the DNA is TGTGCCAGCCCCCCTGGGCTAGCGTTCACAGATACGCAGTATTTT. Protein product: CASPPGLAFTDTQYF.

This sequence joins TRBV5-5 and TRBJ2-3; D assignment may be TRBD1 or TRBD2 (6 bases each). This CDR3 contains 16 residues. CDR1 is SGHKS, CDR2 YYEKEE, per germline (reference sequence). Trimming removed 4 bases at V and 1 base at J, with 16 bases between. For the CDR3, the DNA is TGTGCCAGCAGCCCCCCCCCAGGGGAGGGCACAGATACGCAGTATTTT. Translated, it gives CASSPPPGEGTDTQYF.

This clonotype was counted only a few times. V usage is TRBV5-1 and J usage is TRBJ1-2; TRBD1 might be the D (6 bases). CDR1 is SGHRS, CDR2 YFSETQ, per germline. CDR3 length: 13 residues. V lost 4 bases to trimming and J lost 6 bases, with 13 bases between them. CDR3 loop: CASSPDSRNGYTF. The DNA of the CDR3 is TGCGCCAGCAGCCCGGACAGTCGGAATGGCTACACCTTC.